This section outlines one T cell receptor (beta chain) sequence together with its context. Its target is not known. These data belong to a study of shared clonotypes between healthy human individuals. Unmatched junction bases numbered 6, after V lost 4 bases and J lost 3 bases. The CDR3 runs to 14 residues. CDR1 and CDR2 from the germline V gene are MNHEY and SVGAGI. Using immunoSEQ multiplex PCR, the repertoire was profiled, and TCRdb retains in-frame clones only, with some absent. This sample has about 2.1 million clones; just under 95% occur once, and the top ten carry roughly 1.7%. Overall study findings and caveats: Non-shared clonotypes displayed generation probabilities falling below those of clonotypes present in all four donors. Rarefaction analysis demonstrated incomplete sorted-subset sequencing notwithstanding large depth.

Cells designated naive CD8 were CD45RO-negative and were positively selected for CCR7, with terminally differentiated effector memory CD45RA+ cells excluded. This sequence originates from a man between 18 and 29 years old in good health. Some clones in this sample may be carry-over from other donors' samples. The material sequenced was naive CD8+ T cells from PBMCs. The gene calls are TRBV6-5 and TRBJ2-7; 7 bases align to TRBD2. This CDR3 is CASSSTRGGYEQYF. DNA for the CDR3: TGTGCCAGCAGTTCGACACGCGGGGGCTACGAGCAGTACTTC.